Described below is a single T cell receptor beta chain sequence and its context. What it binds is not known. These data belong to a study of cytomegalovirus exposure and HLA in healthy donors. Study-wide results and caveats: There was a cluster of highly shared sequence variants that was likely a sequencing artifact. Several of the most significant clusters appeared, in a later analysis, to be linked to common viral pathogens. The authors later linked a missense DCLRE1C variant to TCR beta V- and J-gene trimming. HLA alleles showed associations with about 15,000 TCR beta sequences in a later analysis, at a 0.05 false discovery rate.

This CDR3 spans 15 amino acids. A multiplex PCR was run with 60 Vbeta primers and 13 Jbeta primers. Profiled with immunoSEQ multiplex PCR; TCRdb holds only in-frame clones, not every one. Among about 110,000 clones, nearly 75% were seen once, and the ten largest hold about 4.9%. The receptor was derived from a man aged 30 to 45 in good health and CMV-seropositive. The V call is TRBV21-1, the J call TRBJ1-5. TRBV21-1 is a documented pseudogene. Sequencing was carried out using PBMCs. CDR3 sequence reads: CASSKALGNNQPQHF. CDR3 sequence (DNA): TGTGCCAGCAGCAAAGCGCTCGGGAACAATCAGCCCCAGCATTTT.